Listed below are T cell receptor beta chains from one sample, sequenced in a study of response to subunit inactivated influenza vaccine. TCRdb re-called the RT-PCR reads through MiXCR, storing one row per CDR3 protein. The table shows roughly 460,000 distinct CDR3 sequences, with 9.5% to 12% occurring only once. Sequences were derived from PBMCs from blood, sampled roughly 47 days after vaccination. These receptors all come from a man in his fifties who received an inactivated influenza vaccine. Both conserved end residues are part of each CDR3. D genes are given only for firm matches. Expanded clones get a size class; other rows say once, few or many, or leave the size out.

len: 15; j_gene: TRBJ2-1; abundance: -; d_gene: -; v_gene: TRBV20-1; CDR3nt: TGCAGTGCCCCAGCCCTCGGAGAGTTTTACAATGAGCAGTTCTTC; CDR3aa: CSAPALGEFYNEQFF
len: 14; j_gene: TRBJ2-7; abundance: few; d_gene: -; v_gene: TRBV28; CDR3nt: TGTGCCAGCAATTTGGAGGGGGGGACATACGAGCAGTACTTC; CDR3aa: CASNLEGGTYEQYF
len: 16; j_gene: TRBJ2-1; abundance: few; d_gene: TRBD2; v_gene: TRBV5-1; CDR3nt: TGCGCCAGCAGTGGGGTCGGCGGGAGGACCTACAATGAGCAGTTCTTC; CDR3aa: CASSGVGGRTYNEQFF
len: 15; j_gene: TRBJ2-2; abundance: -; d_gene: TRBD2; v_gene: TRBV11-1; CDR3nt: TGTGCCAGCAGCTTCGTACCGGGGGGAACCGGGGAGCTGTTTTTT; CDR3aa: CASSFVPGGTGELFF
len: 15; j_gene: TRBJ1-4; abundance: many; d_gene: -; v_gene: TRBV7-2; CDR3nt: TGTGCCAGCAGCCTCTCAGGCGCGGGAGGCGAAAAACTGTTTTTT; CDR3aa: CASSLSGAGGEKLFF
len: 15; j_gene: TRBJ2-7; abundance: few; d_gene: TRBD1; v_gene: TRBV20-1; CDR3nt: TGCAGTGCAAGTCCCGGGACAGGGACCGCCTACGAGCAGTACTTC; CDR3aa: CSASPGTGTAYEQYF
len: 16; j_gene: TRBJ2-2; abundance: -; d_gene: -; v_gene: TRBV12-3/TRBV12-4; CDR3nt: TGTGCCAGCACCCCCCGCCAGCGCAGGGCCACCGGGGAGCTGTTTTTT; CDR3aa: CASTPRQRRATGELFF
len: 14; j_gene: TRBJ1-1; abundance: -; d_gene: -; v_gene: TRBV3-1; CDR3nt: TGTGCCAGCAGCCCTCACAGGGTTTCGACTGAAGCTTTCTTT; CDR3aa: CASSPHRVSTEAFF
len: 16; j_gene: TRBJ2-2; abundance: -; d_gene: TRBD2; v_gene: TRBV10-3; CDR3nt: TGTGCCATCAGTGAGGGGCTAGCGGGAATCGCCGGGGAGCTGTTTTTT; CDR3aa: CAISEGLAGIAGELFF
len: 18; j_gene: TRBJ2-2; abundance: -; d_gene: TRBD1; v_gene: TRBV7-6; CDR3nt: TGTGCCAGCAGCTTACCTACACCGGGACAGACGAACACCGGGGAGCTGTTTTTT; CDR3aa: CASSLPTPGQTNTGELFF
len: 13; j_gene: TRBJ1-1; abundance: few; d_gene: -; v_gene: TRBV6-1; CDR3nt: TGTGCCAGCAGTCGCTACAGGTCTTCTGAAGCTTTCTTT; CDR3aa: CASSRYRSSEAFF
len: 14; j_gene: TRBJ2-2; abundance: few; d_gene: TRBD1; v_gene: TRBV20-1; CDR3nt: TGCAGTGCTAGGGACAGGGTTAACACCGGGGAGCTGTTTTTT; CDR3aa: CSARDRVNTGELFF
len: 11; j_gene: TRBJ1-2; abundance: many; d_gene: -; v_gene: TRBV10-3; CDR3nt: TGTGCCACCCAGGATTCTTATGGCTACACCTTC; CDR3aa: CATQDSYGYTF
len: 13; j_gene: TRBJ2-2; abundance: many; d_gene: -; v_gene: TRBV10-1; CDR3nt: TGCGCCAGCAGTGAGGCCCTCACCGGGGAGCTGTTTTTT; CDR3aa: CASSEALTGELFF
len: 14; j_gene: TRBJ2-1; abundance: many; d_gene: -; v_gene: TRBV12-3/TRBV12-4; CDR3nt: TGTGCCAGCAGTCCTAGGACACTAGACAATGAGCAGTTCTTC; CDR3aa: CASSPRTLDNEQFF